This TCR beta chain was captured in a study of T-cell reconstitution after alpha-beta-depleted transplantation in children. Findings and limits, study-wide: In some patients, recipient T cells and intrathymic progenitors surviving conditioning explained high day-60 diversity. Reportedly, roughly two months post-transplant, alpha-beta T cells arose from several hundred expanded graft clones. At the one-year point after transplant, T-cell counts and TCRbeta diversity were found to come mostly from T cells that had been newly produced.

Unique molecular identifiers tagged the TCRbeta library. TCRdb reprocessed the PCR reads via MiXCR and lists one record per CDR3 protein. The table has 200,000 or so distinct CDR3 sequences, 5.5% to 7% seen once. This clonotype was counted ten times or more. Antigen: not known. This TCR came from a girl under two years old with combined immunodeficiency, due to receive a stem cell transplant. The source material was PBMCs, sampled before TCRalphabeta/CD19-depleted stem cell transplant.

The CDR3 region is CASSILRGESYNEQFF. The DNA of the CDR3 is TGTGCCAGTAGTATTCTTCGGGGGGAGTCCTACAATGAGCAGTTCTTC. J is TRBJ2-1 and V is TRBV19; TRBD2 matches at 7 bases. The CDR3 has 16 residues. CDR1 is LNHDA, CDR2 SQIVND, per germline (reference sequence). V gave up 3 bases and J gave up 1 base; unmatched junction bases: 6.